Below are 25 T cell receptor beta chains sequenced from a single sample in a study of cytomegalovirus exposure and HLA in healthy donors (TCRdb year 2017). The library was obtained by the immunoSEQ multiplex PCR assay. The multiplex PCR relied on a mix of 60 forward primers for TCR Vbeta segments and 13 reverse primers for TCR Jbeta segments. What TCRdb holds here is the immuneACCESS table cut down to in-frame rearrangements. Part of the clones is not present; checked against another copy, under half of the missing clones reflect an unresolved V gene, and the others are unexplained. The sample table lists under 150,000 clones, roughly 80% of them with a count of one. The ten largest account for 6.5% to 8% of the sample. The sequencing input was PBMCs. These receptors originate from a woman in her thirties or forties in good health and CMV-seropositive.

The V and J genes are TRBV11-2 and TRBJ1-1, with D possibly being TRBD1 (5 bases). This CDR3 contains 16 residues. The germline CDR1 and CDR2 sequences are SGHAT and FQNNGV. Trimming took off 0 bases at V and 2 bases at J, with 13 bases between the two ends. In nucleotides, the CDR3 is TGTGCCAGCAGCTTAGAATGGGGCAGGAGTAACACTGAAGCTTTCTTT. Encoded protein: CASSLEWGRSNTEAFF. Looking up the rest from reference TRBV11-2 and TRBJ1-1 gives the full variable domain: EAGVAQSPRYKIIEKRQSVAFWCNPISGHATLYWYQQILGQGPKLLIQFQNNGVVDDSQLPKDRFSAERLKGVDSTLKIQPAKLEDSAVYLCASSLEWGRSNTEAFFGQGTRLTVV.

The chain recombines TRBV7-9 with TRBJ2-7, with D possibly matching TRBD1 (5 bases). The length of the CDR3 is 13 residues. The V gene's germline CDR1 is SEHNR and CDR2 FQNEAQ (reference sequence). V lost 4 bases and J lost 3, with 10 bases in between. The CDR3 sequence: CASSYDSFYEQYF. The CDR3 region has the DNA TGTGCCAGCAGCTACGACAGCTTCTACGAGCAGTACTTC.

The chain employs TRBV18 and TRBJ2-1; tentatively, D is TRBD2 (6 bases). Germline CDR1 and CDR2: KGHSH and LQKENI. This CDR3 has 14 amino acids. Trimming removed 4 bases at V and 5 bases at J, with 12 bases between. CDR3 sequence reads: CASSLASENNEQFF. CDR3 nucleotide sequence: TGTGCCAGCTCACTAGCTAGCGAGAACAATGAGCAGTTCTTC.

V and J are TRBV7-3 and TRBJ2-5; 8 nucleotides line up with TRBD1. The germline V gene has CDR1 SGHTA and CDR2 FQGTGA. The V gene end was trimmed by 2 bases and the J gene end by 4 bases; junction bases not matched to a gene: 9. The CDR3 runs to 16 residues. CDR3 amino acids: CASSLSGRGLGETQYF. The DNA for the CDR3 is TGTGCCAGCAGCTTATCGGGCAGGGGGCTAGGAGAGACCCAGTACTTC. The full variable domain, with the rest looked up from reference TRBV7-3 and TRBJ2-5, is GAGVSQTPSNKVTEKGKYVELRCDPISGHTALYWYRQSLGQGPEFLIYFQGTGAADDSGLPNDRFFAVRPEGSVSTLKIQRTERGDSAVYLCASSLSGRGLGETQYFGPGTRLLVL.

V is TRBV7-6 and J is TRBJ1-6, with a weak D call TRBD1 (6 bases). The germline gives CDR1 SGHVS, CDR2 FNYEAQ. V was clipped by 5 bases and J by 10 bases, with 15 bases between them. The CDR3 sequence is 14 residues long. The chain's CDR3 is CASSPGAWESPLHF. In DNA, the CDR3 is TGTGCCAGCAGCCCAGGGGCCTGGGAATCACCCCTCCACTTT.

The V gene is TRBV12-5, the J gene TRBJ2-1; 10 bases agree with TRBD1. With 5 bases clipped from V and 2 bases from J, the junction kept 3 bases outside the gene matches. This CDR3 region has 15 residues. Germline V gene data show CDR1 as LGHNT and CDR2 as FRNRAP. CDR3 residues: CASGAGTGAYNEQFF. The CDR3 DNA sequence: TGTGCTAGTGGTGCGGGGACAGGGGCCTACAATGAGCAGTTCTTC.

The rearrangement uses TRBV11-2 and TRBJ2-1, with 9 bases lining up with TRBD1. Germline V gives CDR1 SGHAT, CDR2 FQNNGV. The CDR3 runs 15 residues. V was clipped by 8 bases and J by 6 bases; unmatched bases: 11. Here the CDR3 DNA reads TGTGCCAGCCGCTCCTTAAGACAGGGGGGCAATGAGCAGTTCTTC. This codes for CASRSLRQGGNEQFF.

With respect to this clone: Compared with germline, one end of the junction differs, possibly owing to a read error. This chain links TRBV7-9 with TRBJ2-2; 7 bases map to TRBD1. CDR1 and CDR2 (germline): SEHNR, FQNEAQ (reference sequence). The CDR3 totals 18 residues. Here the CDR3 reads CSSSLVWTGYSNTGELFF. CDR3 in DNA: TGTTCCAGCAGCTTAGTTTGGACAGGATATTCGAACACCGGGGAGCTGTTTTTT.

The rearrangement links TRBV6-5 to TRBJ1-4, with TRBD1 matching 8 bases. Looked up from germline, CDR1 is MNHEY and CDR2 is SVGAGI. CDR3 length equals 13 residues. V lost 6 bases, J lost 7 bases, and 4 bases stayed unmatched. This CDR3 reads CASRRTGIEKLFF. The CDR3 bases are TGTGCCAGCAGGAGGACAGGGATTGAAAAACTGTTTTTT.

In its sample, this clone was seen once. The rearrangement links TRBV4-2 to TRBJ2-3, with TRBD2 matching 9 bases. The V and J ends lost 2 bases and 3 bases, in that order; junction bases with no gene match: 12. This CDR3 spans 18 amino acids. The germline gives CDR1 LGHNA, CDR2 YNFKEQ. Written as DNA, the CDR3 is TGTGCCAGCAGCCAACGCGGCGGGGGGGCCGGAGTTACAGATACGCAGTATTTT. Its protein is CASSQRGGGAGVTDTQYF.

There are a few counts of this clone. J is TRBJ1-1 and V is TRBV7-2; D is possibly TRBD1 (5 bases). The length of the CDR3 is 13 residues. In germline, CDR1 is SGHTA, CDR2 FQGNSA. V gave up 5 bases and J gave up 4 bases, with 11 bases separating them. CDR3 protein: CASSAGRVTEAFF. For the CDR3, the DNA is TGTGCCAGCAGCGCGGGACGGGTCACTGAAGCTTTCTTT.

This clone was observed once. The chain uses TRBV11-2 and TRBJ2-7, with 9 positions matching TRBD1. The trim removed 5 bases at V and 3 bases at J, leaving 8 bases unmatched. This CDR3 contains 15 residues. Germline V gene lookup returns CDR1 SGHAT and CDR2 FQNNGV. The CDR3 loop reads CASSLQGAQGYEQYF. CDR3 in DNA: TGTGCCAGCAGCCTACAGGGGGCTCAAGGCTACGAGCAGTACTTC.

This sequence joins TRBV9 and TRBJ2-3; the match to TRBD2 covers 11 bases. Trimming took 4 bases from V and 1 from J; bases not matched to a gene: 11. The V gene's germline CDR1 is SGDLS and CDR2 YYNGEE. There are 18 residues in the CDR3. In DNA, the CDR3 is TGTGCCAGCAGCCAAGCAGTAGCGGGGGGGTATGGCACAGATACGCAGTATTTT. It codes for CASSQAVAGGYGTDTQYF.

The J gene is TRBJ2-1, the V gene TRBV5-1; 7 bases fit TRBD2. The junction had 1 base not matched to a gene; V was cut back by 1 base and J by 0 bases. CDR1 and CDR2 from the germline V gene are SGHRS and YFSETQ. The CDR3 covers 15 residues. The CDR3 DNA sequence: TGCGCCAGCAGCTTGTCGGGGGGCTCCTACAATGAGCAGTTCTTC. This translates into CASSLSGGSYNEQFF. The entire variable domain, with the rest obtained from reference TRBV5-1 and TRBJ2-1, is as follows: KAGVTQTPRYLIKTRGQQVTLSCSPISGHRSVSWYQQTPGQGLQFLFEYFSETQRNKGNFPGRFSGRQFSNSRSEMNVSTLELGDSALYLCASSLSGGSYNEQFFGPGTRLTVL.

The rearrangement links TRBV25-1 to TRBJ2-1, with D tentatively TRBD1 (5 bases). Germline V CDR1 and CDR2: MGHDK, SYGVNS. This CDR3 comprises 12 residues. V lost 5 bases and J lost 16, with 18 bases in between. CDR3 coding DNA: TGTGCCAGCAGTCTCTCGACAGCCCTGCACTTCTTC. Translation gives CASSLSTALHFF.

This clone was counted between two and nine times. The gene calls are TRBV11-2 and TRBJ2-3, with 7 positions matching TRBD2. This CDR3 is 15 amino acids long. The V and J ends lost 4 bases and 4 bases, in that order; junction bases with no gene match: 8. In germline, CDR1 is SGHAT, CDR2 FQNNGV. The CDR3 DNA reads as TGTGCCAGCAGCTCTCAGCGGGGAACCTCAGATACGCAGTATTTT. This translates into CASSSQRGTSDTQYF.

This chain joins TRBV6-5 and TRBJ1-2; 7 nucleotides match TRBD1. Trimming cost V 6 bases and J 2 bases; bases outside gene matches: 3. The length of the CDR3 is 13 residues. In germline, CDR1 is MNHEY, CDR2 SVGAGI. The chain's CDR3 is CASRPGQNYGYTF. The CDR3, as DNA: TGTGCCAGCAGGCCGGGACAGAACTATGGCTACACCTTC.

V gene TRBV28 combines with J gene TRBJ2-5, with D perhaps TRBD2 (5 bases). The CDR3 has 14 residues. CDR1 MDHEN and CDR2 SYDVKM come from the germline V gene. The germline V and J ends were trimmed by 3 bases and 5 bases, with 13 bases remaining between them. CDR3 sequence reads: CASSLSGMRETQYF. CDR3 coding DNA: TGTGCCAGCAGTTTGTCCGGGATGAGGGAGACCCAGTACTTC.

V is TRBV9 and J is TRBJ1-2, with TRBD1 as a possible D gene (5 bases). The CDR3 runs to 15 residues. In germline, CDR1 is SGDLS, CDR2 YYNGEE. Trimming left V 0 bases short and J 5 bases short, with 14 bases between. The CDR3 protein is CASSVDSGPFYGYTF. For the CDR3, the DNA is TGTGCCAGCAGCGTAGATTCAGGGCCTTTTTATGGCTACACCTTC.

The genes are TRBV19 and TRBJ2-1, with no clear D. V was pared by 3 bases and J by 3 bases, with 12 bases between. The CDR3 spans 15 residues. Germline V gene data show CDR1 as LNHDA and CDR2 as SQIVND (reference sequence). The CDR3 sequence is CASSIRRSVYNEQFF. The CDR3 region has the DNA TGTGCCAGTAGTATCAGGCGTTCGGTCTACAATGAGCAGTTCTTC.

The chain employs TRBV5-5 and TRBJ2-7; tentative D call: TRBD1 (6 bases). The CDR3 is 13 amino acids. V gave up 4 bases and J gave up 4 bases, with 12 bases separating them. The V gene's germline CDR1 is SGHKS and CDR2 YYEKEE (reference sequence). CDR3 DNA: TGTGCCAGCAGCCGGGACACCGAATACGAGCAGTACTTC. Its protein product is CASSRDTEYEQYF.

The V and J genes are TRBV12-5 and TRBJ2-1; 8 bases map to TRBD2. Trimming cost V 3 bases and J 8 bases; bases outside gene matches: 3. Germline CDR1 LGHNT, CDR2 FRNRAP. The CDR3 loop spans 13 amino acids. CDR3: CASGFGGGYEQFF. DNA of the CDR3: TGTGCTAGTGGTTTCGGGGGGGGATATGAGCAGTTCTTC.

This chain uses TRBV5-1 with TRBJ2-3; the D gene is possibly TRBD1 (6 bases). The CDR3 has 17 amino acids. Germline V gene lookup returns CDR1 SGHRS and CDR2 YFSETQ. Deletions cut 4 bases from V and 0 bases from J, with 18 bases between. The CDR3 protein is CASSRRGGTSSTDTQYF. Here the CDR3 DNA reads TGCGCCAGCAGCCGCCGAGGGGGTACGTCTAGCACAGATACGCAGTATTTT.

The rearrangement joins TRBV5-1 to TRBJ2-5; D is perhaps TRBD2 (7 bases). The ends were cut back, 9 bases at V and 1 base at J, with 19 bases in the middle. The germline V gene encodes CDR1 SGHRS and CDR2 YFSETQ. This CDR3 has 15 residues. CDR3 nucleotides: TGCGCCACCGCGCGTAACGGGGGGCCCCAAGAGACCCAGTACTTC. It codes for CATARNGGPQETQYF.

The chain links TRBV7-6 to TRBJ2-7, with 7 positions matching TRBD1. The germline V gene encodes CDR1 SGHVS and CDR2 FNYEAQ. With V trimmed by 0 bases and J by 2 bases, 4 bases remained unmatched. The CDR3 has 15 amino acids. The CDR3 loop reads CASSLANRGPYEQYF. For the CDR3, the DNA is TGTGCCAGCAGCTTAGCGAACAGGGGTCCCTACGAGCAGTACTTC.